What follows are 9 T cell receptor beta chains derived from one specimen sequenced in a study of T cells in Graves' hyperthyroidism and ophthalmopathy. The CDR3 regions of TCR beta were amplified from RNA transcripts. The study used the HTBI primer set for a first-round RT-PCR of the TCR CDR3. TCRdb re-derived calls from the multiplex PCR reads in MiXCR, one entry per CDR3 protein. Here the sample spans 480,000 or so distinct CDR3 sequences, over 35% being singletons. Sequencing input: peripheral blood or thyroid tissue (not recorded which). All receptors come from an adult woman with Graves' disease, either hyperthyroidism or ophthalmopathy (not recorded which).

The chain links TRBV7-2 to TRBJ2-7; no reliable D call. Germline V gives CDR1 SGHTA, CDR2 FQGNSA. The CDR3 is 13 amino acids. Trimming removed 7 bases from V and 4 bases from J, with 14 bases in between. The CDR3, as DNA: TGTGCCAGCACCAAAGACCATGCGTACGAGCAGTACTTC. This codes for CASTKDHAYEQYF.

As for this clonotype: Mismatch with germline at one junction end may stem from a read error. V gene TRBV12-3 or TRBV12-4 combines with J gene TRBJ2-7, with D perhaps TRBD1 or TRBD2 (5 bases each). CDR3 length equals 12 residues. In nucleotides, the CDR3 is TGTGCCAGCAGTCCTGGGACCTACGGGCAGTACTTC. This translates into CASSPGTYGQYF.

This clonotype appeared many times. CDR3 nucleotide sequence: TGTGCCAGCAGCTTAGCGCCAGGGGGCTCGGGCGGGGAGCTGTTTTTT. As protein: CASSLAPGGSGGELFF. V and J are TRBV7-2 and TRBJ2-2; 8 bases are a match to TRBD1. CDR3 size: 16 residues. Trimming took 0 bases from V and 7 from J; bases not matched to a gene: 7. Germline values: CDR1 SGHTA, CDR2 FQGNSA.

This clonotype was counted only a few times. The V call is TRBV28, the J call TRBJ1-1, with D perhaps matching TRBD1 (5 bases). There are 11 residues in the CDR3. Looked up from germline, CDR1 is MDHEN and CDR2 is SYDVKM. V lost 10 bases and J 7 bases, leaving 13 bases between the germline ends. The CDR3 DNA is TGTGCCACAAAAGATAGGGGTGAAGCTTTCTTT. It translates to CATKDRGEAFF.

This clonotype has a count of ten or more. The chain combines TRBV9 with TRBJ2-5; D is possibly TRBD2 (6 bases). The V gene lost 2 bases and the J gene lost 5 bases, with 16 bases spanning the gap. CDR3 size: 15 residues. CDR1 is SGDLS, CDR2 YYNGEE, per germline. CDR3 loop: CASSVEGFEGETQYF. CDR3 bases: TGTGCCAGCAGCGTGGAGGGTTTTGAGGGCGAGACCCAGTACTTC.

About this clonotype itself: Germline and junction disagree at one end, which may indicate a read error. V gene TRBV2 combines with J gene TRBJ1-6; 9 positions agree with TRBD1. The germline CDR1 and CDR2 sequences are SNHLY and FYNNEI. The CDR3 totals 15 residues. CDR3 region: CASSVSGTGNLPLHF. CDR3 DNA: TGTGCCAGCAGTGTATCCGGGACAGGGAATTTACCCCTCCACTTT.

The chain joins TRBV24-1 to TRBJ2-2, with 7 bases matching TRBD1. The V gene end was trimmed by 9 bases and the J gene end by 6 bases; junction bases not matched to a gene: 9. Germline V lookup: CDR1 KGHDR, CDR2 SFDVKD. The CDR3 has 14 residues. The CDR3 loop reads CATEGASWAGELFF. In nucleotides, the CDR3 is TGTGCCACCGAGGGGGCCTCATGGGCCGGGGAGCTGTTTTTT.

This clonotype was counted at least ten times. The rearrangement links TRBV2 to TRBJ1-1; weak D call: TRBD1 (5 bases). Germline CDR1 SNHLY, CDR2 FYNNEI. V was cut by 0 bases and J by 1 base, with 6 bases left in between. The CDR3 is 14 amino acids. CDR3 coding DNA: TGTGCCAGCAGTGAAGCGGGGGGGAACACTGAAGCTTTCTTT. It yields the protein CASSEAGGNTEAFF.

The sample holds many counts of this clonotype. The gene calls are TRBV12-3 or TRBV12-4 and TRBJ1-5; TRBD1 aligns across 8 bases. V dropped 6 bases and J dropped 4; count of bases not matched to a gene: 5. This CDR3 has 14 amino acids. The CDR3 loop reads CASSDTGGNQPQHF. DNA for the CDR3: TGTGCCAGCAGCGACACAGGGGGAAATCAGCCCCAGCATTTT.